This T cell receptor (beta chain) was recovered during a study of blood T cell repertoires in COVID-19. Clones were read by immunoSEQ multiplex PCR, and TCRdb kept only the in-frame ones, dropping some. This sample yields 100,000 to 150,000 clones, of which roughly 92% are seen a single time; 2.1% belongs to the top ten. CDR3 length: 12 residues. Looked up from germline, CDR1 is DFQATT and CDR2 is SNEGSKA (reference sequence). With 3 bases removed from V and 2 bases from J, the gap between germline ends came to 8 bases. V is TRBV20-1 and J is TRBJ2-7, with a tentative D call TRBD1 (6 bases). Source material: peripheral blood. This receptor was taken from a man aged 50 to 60 with COVID-19, enrolled during active disease. The CDR3 DNA reads TGCAGTGCTAGTCCAGGGGCCTACGAGCAGTACGTC. Its translation is CSASPGAYEQYV.